This TCR beta chain was profiled in a study of T cells after yellow fever vaccination. The CDR3 runs to 14 residues. Trimming took 3 bases from V and 4 from J, leaving 10 bases between them. Germline V gives CDR1 ENHRY, CDR2 SYGVKD. MiXCR was run by TCRdb on the 5' RACE reads, yielding one entry per CDR3 protein. Among around 300,000 distinct CDR3 sequences, over 4% were seen once, and the ten largest hold about 22%. The V and J genes are TRBV10-3 and TRBJ2-1, with a possible D match to TRBD2 (5 bases). Sequences were derived from PBMCs, sampled 5 days after the yellow fever booster vaccination. The TCR sequence derives from a man between 18 and 29 years old who received the YFV17D yellow fever vaccine. CDR3 sequence (DNA): TGTGCCATCAGTGATTCGGGGAAATACAATGAGCAGTTCTTC. It specifies CAISDSGKYNEQFF.